These T cell receptor beta chains were read from a single sample in a study of OX40 agonist ivuxolimab in advanced cancers. Generated by immunoSEQ multiplex PCR, the TCRdb table keeps only in-frame clones and is missing some. The sample yields around 31,000 clones, 90% seen once. Sequenced here: CD4+ or CD8+ T cells sorted from blood, sampled in a trial of the OX40 agonist ivuxolimab. Source of these receptors: an adult with an advanced solid tumor such as melanoma, head and neck, liver or kidney cancer. CDR3s leave out the opening cysteine and the closing phenylalanine or tryptophan.

v_call | cdr3_aa
TRBV19 | ASRPLSTGAETQY
TRBV19 | ASSLQGEGAYNEQF
TRBV5-6 | ASSFLGSYEQY
TRBV7-3 | ASSLDVAYEQY
TRBV11-1 | ASSNFSRGYT
TRBV9 | ASSVTSGDTLGRYEQF
TRBV7-9 | ASSSLAGGTSYEQY
TRBV30 | AWSGTTIQY
TRBV7-9 | ASSVTWPGQGFKNEQF
TRBV30 | AWSVEVRTGRNTEAF
TRBV29-1 | SVGKESYEQY
TRBV12-5 | ASGLATGVDYGYT
TRBV9 | ASSPPRATGGE
TRBV28 | ASSDSYEQY
TRBV7-9 | ASSLGGFSYNEQF
TRBV6-6 | ASSYGAGGINEQF
TRBV6-6 | ASSYGTNYGYT
TRBV5-6 | ASSYTPLEAKNIQY
TRBV6-5 | ASSYSVDISYEQY
TRBV19 | ASSAGSYEQY
TRBV4-1 | ASSRLAGGSQPQH
TRBV29-1 | SAAAYTEAF
TRBV10-3 | AITHEQY
TRBV9 | ASSEEDGSLQETQY
TRBV27 | ASSLSGNGELF
TRBV5-5 | ASSPIAGSNYEQY
TRBV11-2 | ASRRLNTEAF
TRBV19 | ASGPGREYEQY
TRBV4-1 | ASSGGGVGGYT
TRBV27 | ASRPGGETEAF
TRBV9 | ASSVGGGPTDTQY
TRBV9 | ASSVAGNGNTIY
TRBV9 | ASSVVGVPDEQY
TRBV2 | ASSDSLNGYT
TRBV5-1 | ASSLDRGIWYEQY
TRBV10-1 | ASSPVDYEQY
TRBV7-8 | ASSSAVWGEQF
TRBV28 | ASSSGQPTPMNTEAF
TRBV19 | ASSIQGAVSPLH
TRBV11-2 | ASSTDRASEAF
TRBV27 | ASRHRGSYNEQF
TRBV4-3 | ASSQGPGTEQF
TRBV4-1 | ASSSSEGVADTQY
TRBV28 | ASAYAAKDYEQY
TRBV6-4 | ASSEEGTSGVNEQF
TRBV19 | ASSTGTMNTEAF
TRBV5-5 | ASSSFDSNTGELF
TRBV5-1 | ASSQWWEQIHEQY
TRBV27 | ASPRPLAGVGCICPYNEQF
TRBV6-5 | ASSYGQKVAGELF
TRBV6-5 | ASTSRGSEETQY
TRBV19 | ASRDLKGAQRNSNQPQH
TRBV4-1 | ASSQGLAEIYEQY
TRBV25-1 | ASRMTGGSGANVLT